Presented here are 15 T cell receptor beta chains from one specimen sequenced in a study of vaccination effects on CD4 cells after COVID-19. The repertoire was sequenced with immunoSEQ multiplex PCR; TCRdb's copy has only in-frame clones and lacks some. Of about 71,000 clones detected, approximately 70% appear once; the ten largest clones hold under 4.5%. These receptors lack a known antigen. Sequencing was preceded by expansion of antigen-specific CD4+ T cells with viral peptide pools in the ViraFEST assay. An approximately nine-day culture period preceded the isolation of CD4+ T cells. Previously uninfected by SARS-CoV-2, the vaccine recipients also showed negative nucleocapsid antibodies. Here the sequenced sample was CD4+ T cells from PBMCs cultured with HCoV-OC43 spike peptides, taken before COVID-19 vaccination. Subset reported: HCoV-OC43 spike overlapping peptide pool stimulation. The receptors here all came from a human donor who received a COVID-19 vaccine.

J is TRBJ1-5 and V is TRBV28; tentatively, D is TRBD1 (5 bases). This CDR3 contains 14 residues. From germline, CDR1 is MDHEN and CDR2 SYDVKM. V was pared by 6 bases and J by 2 bases, with 11 bases between. CDR3 amino acids: CASRGLGGNQPQHF. The CDR3, as DNA: TGTGCCAGCAGGGGGCTAGGGGGCAATCAGCCCCAGCATTTT. Full variable domain (missing parts from reference TRBV28 and TRBJ1-5): DVKVTQSSRYLVKRTGEKVFLECVQDMDHENMFWYRQDPGLGLRLIYFSYDVKMKEKGDIPEGYSVSREKKERFSLILESASTNQTSMYLCASRGLGGNQPQHFGDGTRLSIL.

This rearrangement joins TRBV7-3 to TRBJ2-1; TRBD1 matches 8 bases. Germline loops: CDR1 SGHTA, CDR2 FQGTGA. Trimming at V came to 5 bases and at J to 3 bases, leaving 6 bases not matched to a gene. This CDR3 has 15 amino acids. As DNA, the CDR3 is TGTGCCAGCAGCCCTACAGGGGGTTACTACAATGAGCAGTTCTTC. Translated: CASSPTGGYYNEQFF. The full variable domain, rest sourced from reference TRBV7-3 and TRBJ2-1, is GAGVSQTPSNKVTEKGKYVELRCDPISGHTALYWYRQSLGQGPEFLIYFQGTGAADDSGLPNDRFFAVRPEGSVSTLKIQRTERGDSAVYLCASSPTGGYYNEQFFGPGTRLTVL.

The chain couples TRBV7-3 to TRBJ2-5; D is perhaps TRBD1 (6 bases). Trimming pared 5 bases from V and 5 bases from J, leaving 12 bases between. The CDR3 covers 13 residues. Germline lookup yields CDR1 SGHTA and CDR2 FQGTGA. The CDR3 DNA reads TGTGCCAGCAGCCTACTCGACAGGGAGACCCAGTACTTC. Residues: CASSLLDRETQYF.

There are a few counts of this clone. This chain links TRBV5-1 with TRBJ1-4, with no clear D. V lost 4 bases and J lost 8, with 18 bases in between. The CDR3 has 15 residues. Germline V CDR1 and CDR2: SGHRS, YFSETQ. CDR3 sequence reads: CASSPRMKGGEKLFF. CDR3 nucleotide sequence: TGCGCCAGCAGCCCCCGAATGAAGGGAGGGGAAAAACTGTTTTTT.

The chain couples TRBV6-1 to TRBJ2-2, with 7 bases identical to TRBD1. Germline assignment: CDR1 MNHNS and CDR2 SASEGT. V was clipped by 3 bases and J by 6 bases; unmatched bases: 7. There are 15 residues in the CDR3. In nucleotides, the CDR3 is TGTGCCAGCAGTGACCTGACAGGGTCTCCCGGGGAGCTGTTTTTT. As protein: CASSDLTGSPGELFF.

The chain combines TRBV3-1 (or the pseudogene TRBV3-2) with TRBJ1-5, with D maybe TRBD1 (6 bases). V was trimmed by 0 bases and J by 7 bases, leaving 10 bases between them. This CDR3 has 14 amino acids. Germline CDR1 is LGHDT and CDR2 is YNNKEL (reference sequence). DNA of the CDR3: TGTGCCAGCAGCCAAGATCCACAGGGCCAGCCCCAGCATTTT. Its translation is CASSQDPQGQPQHF.

This chain joins TRBV7-9 and TRBJ2-4, with D hard to call. This CDR3 spans 11 amino acids. The V gene's germline CDR1 is SEHNR and CDR2 FQNEAQ (reference sequence). The ends were cut back, 10 bases at V and 8 bases at J, with 12 bases in the middle. The CDR3 nucleotides read TGTGCCACCAATCTTGAGGACATTCAGTACTTC. Translation gives CATNLEDIQYF.

This sequence joins TRBV14 and TRBJ2-3, with unresolved D. Germline loops: CDR1 SGHDN, CDR2 FVKESK. V dropped 4 bases and J dropped 4 bases, with 6 bases sitting between them. The CDR3 sequence is 12 residues long. CDR3 protein: CASSLIPDTQYF. The CDR3 bases are TGTGCCAGCAGCCTTATCCCAGATACGCAGTATTTT.

This clone has more than one count but fewer than ten. The chain couples TRBV18 to TRBJ1-1; TRBD1 agrees at 7 bases. This CDR3 has 16 amino acids. Trimming at V came to 1 base and at J to 1 base, leaving 6 bases not matched to a gene. Germline V gene sequence: CDR1 KGHSH, CDR2 LQKENI. This CDR3 reads CASSPLRTGPNTEAFF. As DNA, the CDR3 is TGTGCCAGCTCACCACTCCGGACAGGACCGAACACTGAAGCTTTCTTT.

The chain is built from TRBV18 and TRBJ1-6, with 8 bases identical to TRBD1. V lost 4 bases to trimming and J lost 6 bases; unmatched junction nucleotides: 5. CDR3 length: 15 residues. Germline V lookup: CDR1 KGHSH, CDR2 LQKENI. The CDR3 DNA reads as TGTGCCAGCTCACGCGGTACAGGGGGTAATTCACCCCTCCACTTT. Protein: CASSRGTGGNSPLHF. The whole variable domain, remainder taken from reference TRBV18 and TRBJ1-6, is NAGVMQNPRHLVRRRGQEARLRCSPMKGHSHVYWYRQLPEEGLKFMVYLQKENIIDESGMPKERFSAEFPKEGPSILRIQQVVRGDSAAYFCASSRGTGGNSPLHFGNGTRLTVT.

This chain joins TRBV2 and TRBJ2-7, with D possibly being TRBD1 (5 bases). The CDR3 totals 13 residues. V was cut by 4 bases and J by 6 bases, with 13 bases left in between. The germline V gene has CDR1 SNHLY and CDR2 FYNNEI. CDR3: CASSATGLGEQYV. CDR3 DNA sequence: TGTGCCAGCAGTGCAACAGGTTTGGGCGAGCAGTACGTC.

About this clone: In the same sample, other DNA sequences code for this CDR3. The J gene is TRBJ2-5, the V gene TRBV5-1, with D possibly being TRBD1 or TRBD2 (5 bases each). CDR1 SGHRS and CDR2 YFSETQ come from the germline V gene. Trimming cost V 0 bases and J 4 bases, with 7 bases left between them. The CDR3 sequence is 13 residues long. The CDR3 protein is CASSLGGGETQYF. The CDR3, as DNA: TGCGCCAGCAGCTTGGGTGGGGGAGAGACCCAGTACTTC.

The V and J genes are TRBV21-1 and TRBJ1-2; the D call TRBD1 from the table was never checked on the DNA. TRBV21-1 has pseudogene status. The length of the CDR3 is 15 residues. CDR3 loop: CASSRRGQGFYGYTF. The CDR3, as DNA: TGTGCCAGCAGCAGGCGCGGACAGGGATTCTATGGCTACACCTTC.

The J gene is TRBJ1-1, the V gene TRBV5-1; D not certain. The V gene's germline CDR1 is SGHRS and CDR2 YFSETQ. Trimming took 1 base from V and 1 from J, leaving 5 bases between them. CDR3 length: 13 residues. This CDR3 reads CASSLMRNTEAFF. CDR3 nucleotide sequence: TGCGCCAGCAGCTTGATGCGGAACACTGAAGCTTTCTTT.

This clone was seen a handful of times. The chain is built from TRBV25-1 and TRBJ2-1; 10 bases line up with TRBD2. J gave up 9 bases and V 10 bases, and 12 bases lay outside the gene matches. This CDR3 is built from 14 residues. Germline V gene sequence: CDR1 MGHDK, CDR2 SYGVNS. The CDR3 coding sequence is TGTGCCATCCGGACTAGCGGTTTTTCTGGTGAGCAGTTCTTC. Translation gives CAIRTSGFSGEQFF.